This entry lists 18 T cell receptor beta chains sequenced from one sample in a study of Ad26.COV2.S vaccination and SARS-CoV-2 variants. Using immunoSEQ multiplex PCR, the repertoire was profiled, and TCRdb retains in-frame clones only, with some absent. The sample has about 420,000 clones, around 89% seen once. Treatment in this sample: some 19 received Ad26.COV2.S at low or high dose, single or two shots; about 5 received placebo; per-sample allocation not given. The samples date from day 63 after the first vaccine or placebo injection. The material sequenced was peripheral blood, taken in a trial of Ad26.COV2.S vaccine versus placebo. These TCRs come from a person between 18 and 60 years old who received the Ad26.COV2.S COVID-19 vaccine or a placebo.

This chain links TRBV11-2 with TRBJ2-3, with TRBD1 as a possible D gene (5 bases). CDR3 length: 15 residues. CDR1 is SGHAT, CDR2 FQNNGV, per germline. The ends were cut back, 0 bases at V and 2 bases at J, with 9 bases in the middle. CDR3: CASSLESRDTDTQYF. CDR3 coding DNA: TGTGCCAGCAGCTTAGAGTCCAGGGACACAGATACGCAGTATTTT.

The CDR3 spells CATSDHRGHYEQYF. CDR3 in DNA: TGTGCCACCAGTGACCACAGGGGTCACTACGAGCAGTACTTC. The rearrangement uses TRBV24-1 and TRBJ2-7, with 7 bases aligning to TRBD1. This CDR3 comprises 14 residues. Germline CDR1 KGHDR, CDR2 SFDVKD. The ends lost 4 bases at V and 3 bases at J; junction bases unmatched: 5.

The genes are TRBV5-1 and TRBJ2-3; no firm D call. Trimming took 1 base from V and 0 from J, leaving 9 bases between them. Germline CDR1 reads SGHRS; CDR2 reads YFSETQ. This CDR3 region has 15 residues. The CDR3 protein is CASSLQQTSTDTQYF. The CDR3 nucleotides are TGCGCCAGCAGCTTGCAGCAGACTAGCACAGATACGCAGTATTTT.

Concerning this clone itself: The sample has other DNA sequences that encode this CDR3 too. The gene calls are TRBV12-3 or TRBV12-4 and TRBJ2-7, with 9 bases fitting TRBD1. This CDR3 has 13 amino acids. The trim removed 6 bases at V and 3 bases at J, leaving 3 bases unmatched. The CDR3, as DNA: TGTGCCAGCAGCGGGACAGGGCACTACGAGCAGTACTTC. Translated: CASSGTGHYEQYF.

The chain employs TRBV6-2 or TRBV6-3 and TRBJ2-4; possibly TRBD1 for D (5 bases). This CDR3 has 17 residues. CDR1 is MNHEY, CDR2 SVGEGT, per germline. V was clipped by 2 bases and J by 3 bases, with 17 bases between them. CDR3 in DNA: TGTGCCAGCAGTTACCTGGCAGGGCTCGATGTCAAAAACATTCAGTACTTC. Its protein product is CASSYLAGLDVKNIQYF.

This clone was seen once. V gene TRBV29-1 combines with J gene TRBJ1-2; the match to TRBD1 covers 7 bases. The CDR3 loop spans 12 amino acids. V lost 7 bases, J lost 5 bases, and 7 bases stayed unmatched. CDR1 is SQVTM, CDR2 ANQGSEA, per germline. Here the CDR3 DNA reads TGCAGCGCCTGGACAGGAACTTATGGCTACACCTTC. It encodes CSAWTGTYGYTF.

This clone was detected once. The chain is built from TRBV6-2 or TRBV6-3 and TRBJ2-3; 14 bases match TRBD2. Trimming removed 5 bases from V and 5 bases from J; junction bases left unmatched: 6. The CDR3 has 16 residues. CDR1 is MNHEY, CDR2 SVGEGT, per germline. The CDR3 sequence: CASSAPGLAGVDTQYF. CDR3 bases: TGTGCCAGCAGTGCTCCGGGACTAGCGGGGGTAGATACGCAGTATTTT.

CDR3 in DNA: TGTGCCATACGGACAGGAAGGGGAGACACAGATACGCAGTATTTT. Amino acids: CAIRTGRGDTDTQYF. The V and J genes are TRBV10-3 and TRBJ2-3; 7 nucleotides match TRBD1. J gave up 2 bases and V 9 bases, and 11 bases lay outside the gene matches. In germline, CDR1 is ENHRY, CDR2 SYGVKD. The CDR3 sequence is 15 residues long.

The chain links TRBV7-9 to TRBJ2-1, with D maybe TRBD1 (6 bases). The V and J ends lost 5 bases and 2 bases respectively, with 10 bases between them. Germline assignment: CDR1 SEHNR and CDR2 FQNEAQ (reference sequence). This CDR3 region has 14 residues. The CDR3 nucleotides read TGTGCCAGCAGCCTGGACAGCGCCTACAATGAGCAGTTCTTC. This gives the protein CASSLDSAYNEQFF.

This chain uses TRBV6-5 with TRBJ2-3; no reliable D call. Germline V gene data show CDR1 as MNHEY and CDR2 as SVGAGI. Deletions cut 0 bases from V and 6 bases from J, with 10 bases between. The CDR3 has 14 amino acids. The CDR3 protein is CASSYSIRRDTQYF. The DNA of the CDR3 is TGTGCCAGCAGTTACTCGATAAGGCGGGATACGCAGTATTTT.

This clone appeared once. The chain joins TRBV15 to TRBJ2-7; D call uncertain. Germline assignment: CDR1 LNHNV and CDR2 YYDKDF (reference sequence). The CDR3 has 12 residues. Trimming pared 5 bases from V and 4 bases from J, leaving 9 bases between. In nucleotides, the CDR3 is TGTGCCACCAGCTCCACCTTGTACGAGCAGTACTTC. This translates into CATSSTLYEQYF.

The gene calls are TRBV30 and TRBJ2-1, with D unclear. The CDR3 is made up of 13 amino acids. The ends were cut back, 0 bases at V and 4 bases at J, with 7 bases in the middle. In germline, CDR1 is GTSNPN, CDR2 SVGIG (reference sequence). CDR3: CAWSVGRYNEQFF. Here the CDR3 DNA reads TGTGCCTGGAGTGTAGGCAGGTACAATGAGCAGTTCTTC.

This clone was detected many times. CDR3 residues: CASSGRDSGGFYEQYF. The CDR3 DNA sequence: TGTGCCAGCAGTGGAAGGGATAGCGGGGGATTCTACGAGCAGTACTTC. The chain joins TRBV25-1 to TRBJ2-7, with 9 bases identical to TRBD2. Looked up from germline, CDR1 is MGHDK and CDR2 is SYGVNS. The CDR3 has 16 residues. Germline trimming cut 4 bases from V and 3 bases from J; bases unmatched to any gene: 10.

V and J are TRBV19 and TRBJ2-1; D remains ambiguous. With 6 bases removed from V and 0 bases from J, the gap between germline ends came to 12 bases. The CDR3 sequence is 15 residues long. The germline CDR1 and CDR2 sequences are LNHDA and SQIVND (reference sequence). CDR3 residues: CASRRTESSYNEQFF. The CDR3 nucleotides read TGTGCCAGTAGGAGGACCGAGAGCTCCTACAATGAGCAGTTCTTC.

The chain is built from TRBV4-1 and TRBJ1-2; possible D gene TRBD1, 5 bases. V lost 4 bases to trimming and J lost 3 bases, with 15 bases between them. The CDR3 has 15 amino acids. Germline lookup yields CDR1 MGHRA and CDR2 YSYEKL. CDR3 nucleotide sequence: TGCGCCAGCAGCCTAGGGGCAGGGTGGGACTATGGCTACACCTTC. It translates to CASSLGAGWDYGYTF.

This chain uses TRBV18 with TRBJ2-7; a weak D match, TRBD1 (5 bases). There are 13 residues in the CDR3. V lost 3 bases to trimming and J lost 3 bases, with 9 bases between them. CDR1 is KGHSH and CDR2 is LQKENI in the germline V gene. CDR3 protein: CASSPLDSYEQYF. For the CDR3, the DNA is TGTGCCAGCTCACCCCTAGACAGCTACGAGCAGTACTTC.

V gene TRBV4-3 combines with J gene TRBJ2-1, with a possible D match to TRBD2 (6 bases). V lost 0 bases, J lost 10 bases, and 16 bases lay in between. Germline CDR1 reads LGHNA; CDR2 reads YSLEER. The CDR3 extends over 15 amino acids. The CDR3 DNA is TGCGCCAGCAGCCAAGACTCCGCTCGGGAGACCGAGCAGTTCTTC. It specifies CASSQDSARETEQFF.

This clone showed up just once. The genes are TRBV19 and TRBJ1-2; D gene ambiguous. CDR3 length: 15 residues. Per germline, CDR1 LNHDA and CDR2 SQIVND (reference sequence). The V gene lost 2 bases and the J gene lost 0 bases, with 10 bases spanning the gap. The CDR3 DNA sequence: TGTGCCAGTAGTATAACTGGGAGTACTAACTATGGCTACACCTTC. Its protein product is CASSITGSTNYGYTF.